This T cell receptor (beta chain) was identified in a study of T cell repertoires in cytomegalovirus infection. Study-wide points: Identification of carriers of CMV plus the relevant HLA was achieved through cumulative public TCR beta family frequency. CMV-specific TCR beta clonotypes restricted by HLA-C dominated the ex vivo response.

A single record per CDR3 protein comes from TCRdb applying MiXCR to the reads. The sample holds 450,000 to 650,000 distinct CDR3 sequences; over 35% are singletons and the top ten take 48%. As regards this clonotype: Its cognate antigen is unknown.

This CDR3 region has 15 residues. V was shortened by 6 bases and J by 1 base, with 15 bases between the two germline ends. The specimen was cultured PBMCs, collected from culture after CMV antigen stimulation. The sequence derives from a human donor in good health (CMV status not recorded). Some clones in this sample may be carry-over from other donors' samples. The rearrangement links TRBV12-3 or TRBV12-4 to TRBJ1-1; D might be TRBD1 (5 bases). CDR3 in DNA: TGTGCCAGCAGCCGCGGGACTCTGAAGAACACTGAAGCTTTCTTT. This sequence encodes CASSRGTLKNTEAFF.